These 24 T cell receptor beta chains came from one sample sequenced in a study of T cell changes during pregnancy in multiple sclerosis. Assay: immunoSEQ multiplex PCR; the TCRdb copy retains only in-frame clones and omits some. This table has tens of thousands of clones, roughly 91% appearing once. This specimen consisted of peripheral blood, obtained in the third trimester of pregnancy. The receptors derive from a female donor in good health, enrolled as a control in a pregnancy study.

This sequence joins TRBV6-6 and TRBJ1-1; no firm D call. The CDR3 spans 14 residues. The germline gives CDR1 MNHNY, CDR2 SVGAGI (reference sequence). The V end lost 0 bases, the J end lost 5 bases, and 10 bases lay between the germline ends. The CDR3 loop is CASSYSNSQTEAFF. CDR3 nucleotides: TGTGCCAGCAGTTACTCGAATTCGCAGACTGAAGCTTTCTTT.

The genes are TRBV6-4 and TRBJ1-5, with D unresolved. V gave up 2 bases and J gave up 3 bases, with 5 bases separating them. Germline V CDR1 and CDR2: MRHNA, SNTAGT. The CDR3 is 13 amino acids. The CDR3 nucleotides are TGTGCCAGCAGTGACGCGCCCAATCAGCCCCAGCATTTT. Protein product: CASSDAPNQPQHF.

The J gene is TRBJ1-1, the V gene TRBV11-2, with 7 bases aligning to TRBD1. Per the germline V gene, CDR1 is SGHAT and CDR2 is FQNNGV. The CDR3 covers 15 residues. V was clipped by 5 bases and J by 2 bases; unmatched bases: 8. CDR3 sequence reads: CASSVSGQSNTEAFF. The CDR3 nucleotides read TGTGCCAGCAGCGTATCGGGACAGAGTAACACTGAAGCTTTCTTT.

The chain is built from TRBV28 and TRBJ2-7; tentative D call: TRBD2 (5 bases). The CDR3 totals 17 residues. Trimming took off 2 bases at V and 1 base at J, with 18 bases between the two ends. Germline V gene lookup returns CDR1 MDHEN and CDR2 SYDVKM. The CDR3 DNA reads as TGTGCCAGCAGTTTAAGTGGGAGACTACGACTTTCCTACGAGCAGTACTTC. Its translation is CASSLSGRLRLSYEQYF.

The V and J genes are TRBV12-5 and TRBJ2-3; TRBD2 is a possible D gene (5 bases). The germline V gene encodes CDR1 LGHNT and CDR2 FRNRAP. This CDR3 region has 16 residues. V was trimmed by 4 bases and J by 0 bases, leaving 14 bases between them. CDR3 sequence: CASGSGLTSSTDTQYF. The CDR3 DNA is TGTGCTAGTGGTTCTGGACTGACATCTAGCACAGATACGCAGTATTTT.

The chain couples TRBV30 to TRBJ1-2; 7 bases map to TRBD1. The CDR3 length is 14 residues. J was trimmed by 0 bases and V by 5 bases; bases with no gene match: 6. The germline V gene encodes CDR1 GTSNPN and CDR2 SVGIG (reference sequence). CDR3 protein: CAWSTGTANYGYTF. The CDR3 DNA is TGTGCCTGGTCAACAGGGACAGCTAACTATGGCTACACCTTC.

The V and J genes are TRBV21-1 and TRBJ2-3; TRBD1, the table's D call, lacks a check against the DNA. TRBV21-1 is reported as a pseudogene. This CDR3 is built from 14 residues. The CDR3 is CASSRDRDTDTQYF. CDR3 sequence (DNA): TGTGCCAGCAGCAGGGACAGAGACACAGATACGCAGTATTTT.

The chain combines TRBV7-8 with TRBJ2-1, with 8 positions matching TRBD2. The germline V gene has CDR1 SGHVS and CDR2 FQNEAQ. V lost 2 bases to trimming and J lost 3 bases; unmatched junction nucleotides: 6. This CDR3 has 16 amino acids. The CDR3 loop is CASSLLATSVYNEQFF. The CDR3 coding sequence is TGTGCCAGCAGCTTATTAGCGACTAGCGTCTACAATGAGCAGTTCTTC.

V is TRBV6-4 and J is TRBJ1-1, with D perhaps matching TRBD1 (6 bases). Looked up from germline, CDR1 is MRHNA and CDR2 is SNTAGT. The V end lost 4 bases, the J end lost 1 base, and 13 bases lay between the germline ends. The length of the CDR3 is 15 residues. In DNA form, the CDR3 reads TGTGCCAGCAGTGCTCAGACAGGAAAGAACACTGAAGCTTTCTTT. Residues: CASSAQTGKNTEAFF.

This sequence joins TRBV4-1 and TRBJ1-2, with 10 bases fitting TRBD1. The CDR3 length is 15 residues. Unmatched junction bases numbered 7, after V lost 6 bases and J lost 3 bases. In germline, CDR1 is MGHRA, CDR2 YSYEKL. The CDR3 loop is CASSAGTGDDYGYTF. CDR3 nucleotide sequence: TGCGCCAGCAGTGCCGGGACAGGGGACGACTATGGCTACACCTTC.

The DNA of the CDR3 is TGCGCCAGCAGCTGGTCTTGGGACAGGGGTGGCTACACCTTC. It translates to CASSWSWDRGGYTF. The chain is built from TRBV5-1 and TRBJ1-2; 10 bases align to TRBD1. J was trimmed by 7 bases and V by 3 bases; bases with no gene match: 6. CDR3 length equals 14 residues. Germline lookup yields CDR1 SGHRS and CDR2 YFSETQ.

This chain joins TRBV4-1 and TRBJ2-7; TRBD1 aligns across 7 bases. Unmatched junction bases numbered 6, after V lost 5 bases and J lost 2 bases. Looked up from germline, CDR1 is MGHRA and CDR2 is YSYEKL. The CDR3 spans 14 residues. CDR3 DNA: TGCGCCAGCAGCACAGGGACAGTCACCTACGAGCAGTACTTC. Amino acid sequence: CASSTGTVTYEQYF.

The CDR3 region is CASRGPRNTEAFF. In DNA form, the CDR3 reads TGTGCCAGCAGGGGCCCCAGGAACACTGAAGCTTTCTTT. V usage is TRBV2 and J usage is TRBJ1-1; D remains unclear. The V and J ends lost 6 bases and 1 base respectively, with 9 bases between them. The germline V gene encodes CDR1 SNHLY and CDR2 FYNNEI. The CDR3 has 13 amino acids.

CDR3 in DNA: TGTGCCAGCAGCTTAGACCAGGGGGCGCGGAGAAACACCATATATTTT. Translating it yields CASSLDQGARRNTIYF. The chain joins TRBV7-9 to TRBJ1-3; 8 nucleotides align to TRBD1. The CDR3 length is 16 residues. Germline trimming cut 1 base from V and 5 bases from J; bases unmatched to any gene: 7. CDR1 is SEHNR and CDR2 is FQNEAQ in the germline V gene (reference sequence).

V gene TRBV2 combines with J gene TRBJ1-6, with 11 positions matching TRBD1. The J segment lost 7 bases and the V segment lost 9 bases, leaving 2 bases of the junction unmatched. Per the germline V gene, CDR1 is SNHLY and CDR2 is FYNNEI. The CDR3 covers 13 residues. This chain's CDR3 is CASRTGGNSPLHF. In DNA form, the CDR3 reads TGTGCCAGTAGGACAGGGGGCAATTCACCCCTCCACTTT.

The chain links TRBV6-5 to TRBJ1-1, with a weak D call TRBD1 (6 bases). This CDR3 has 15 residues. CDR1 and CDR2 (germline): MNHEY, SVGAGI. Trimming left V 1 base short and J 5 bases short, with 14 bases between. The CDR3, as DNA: TGTGCCAGCAGTTACTGGCTGGGGGCGCGGACTGAAGCTTTCTTT. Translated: CASSYWLGARTEAFF.

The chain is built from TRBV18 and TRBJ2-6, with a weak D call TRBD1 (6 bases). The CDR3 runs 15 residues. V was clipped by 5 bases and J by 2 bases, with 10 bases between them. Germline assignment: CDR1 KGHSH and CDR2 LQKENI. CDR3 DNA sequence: TGTGCCAGCTCAACTACAGGGACTGGGGCCAACGTCCTGACTTTC. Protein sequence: CASSTTGTGANVLTF.

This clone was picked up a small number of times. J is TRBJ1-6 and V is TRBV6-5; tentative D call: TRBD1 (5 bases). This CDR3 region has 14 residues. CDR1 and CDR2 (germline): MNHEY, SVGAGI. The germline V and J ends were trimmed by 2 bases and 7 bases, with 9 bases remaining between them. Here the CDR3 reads CASSYAGQNSPLHF. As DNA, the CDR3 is TGTGCCAGCAGTTACGCGGGGCAGAATTCACCCCTCCACTTT.

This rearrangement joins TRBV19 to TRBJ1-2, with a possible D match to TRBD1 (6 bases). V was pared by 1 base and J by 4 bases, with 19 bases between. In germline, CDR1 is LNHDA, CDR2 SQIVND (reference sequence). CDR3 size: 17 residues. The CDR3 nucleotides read TGTGCCAGTAGTATAGGGAAGGGACAAAGGCTCGGCTATGGCTACACCTTC. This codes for CASSIGKGQRLGYGYTF.

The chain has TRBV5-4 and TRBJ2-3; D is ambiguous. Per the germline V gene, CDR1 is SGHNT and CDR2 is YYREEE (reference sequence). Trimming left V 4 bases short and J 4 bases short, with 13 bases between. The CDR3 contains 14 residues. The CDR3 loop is CASSPTSRSDTQYF. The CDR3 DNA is TGTGCCAGCAGCCCAACCTCTAGATCAGATACGCAGTATTTT.

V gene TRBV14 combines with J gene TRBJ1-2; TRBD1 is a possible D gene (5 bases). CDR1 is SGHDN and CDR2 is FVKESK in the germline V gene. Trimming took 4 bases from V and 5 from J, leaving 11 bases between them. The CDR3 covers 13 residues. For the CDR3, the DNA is TGTGCCAGCAGCCGGCGACAGATATATGGCTACACCTTC. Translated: CASSRRQIYGYTF.

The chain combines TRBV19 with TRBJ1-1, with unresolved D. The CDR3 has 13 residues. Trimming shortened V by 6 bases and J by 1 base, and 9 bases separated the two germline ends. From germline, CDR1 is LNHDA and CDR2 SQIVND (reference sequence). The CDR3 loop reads CASSRTENTEAFF. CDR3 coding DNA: TGTGCCAGTAGCCGAACAGAGAACACTGAAGCTTTCTTT.

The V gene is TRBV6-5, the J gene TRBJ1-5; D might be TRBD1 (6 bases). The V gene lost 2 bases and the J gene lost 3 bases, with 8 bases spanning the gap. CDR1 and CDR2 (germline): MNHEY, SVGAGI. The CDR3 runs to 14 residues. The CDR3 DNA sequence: TGTGCCAGCAGTTACACAGGGTCCAATCAGCCCCAGCATTTT. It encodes CASSYTGSNQPQHF.

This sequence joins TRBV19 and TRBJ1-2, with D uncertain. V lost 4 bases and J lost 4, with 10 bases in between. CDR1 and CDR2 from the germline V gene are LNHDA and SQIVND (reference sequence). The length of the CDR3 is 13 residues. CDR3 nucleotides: TGTGCCAGTAGTAACGATCGAGGCTATGGCTACACCTTC. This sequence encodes CASSNDRGYGYTF. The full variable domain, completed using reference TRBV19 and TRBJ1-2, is DGGITQSPKYLFRKEGQNVTLSCEQNLNHDAMYWYRQDPGQGLRLIYYSQIVNDFQKGDIAEGYSVSREKKESFPLTVTSAQKNPTAFYLCASSNDRGYGYTFGSGTRLTVV.